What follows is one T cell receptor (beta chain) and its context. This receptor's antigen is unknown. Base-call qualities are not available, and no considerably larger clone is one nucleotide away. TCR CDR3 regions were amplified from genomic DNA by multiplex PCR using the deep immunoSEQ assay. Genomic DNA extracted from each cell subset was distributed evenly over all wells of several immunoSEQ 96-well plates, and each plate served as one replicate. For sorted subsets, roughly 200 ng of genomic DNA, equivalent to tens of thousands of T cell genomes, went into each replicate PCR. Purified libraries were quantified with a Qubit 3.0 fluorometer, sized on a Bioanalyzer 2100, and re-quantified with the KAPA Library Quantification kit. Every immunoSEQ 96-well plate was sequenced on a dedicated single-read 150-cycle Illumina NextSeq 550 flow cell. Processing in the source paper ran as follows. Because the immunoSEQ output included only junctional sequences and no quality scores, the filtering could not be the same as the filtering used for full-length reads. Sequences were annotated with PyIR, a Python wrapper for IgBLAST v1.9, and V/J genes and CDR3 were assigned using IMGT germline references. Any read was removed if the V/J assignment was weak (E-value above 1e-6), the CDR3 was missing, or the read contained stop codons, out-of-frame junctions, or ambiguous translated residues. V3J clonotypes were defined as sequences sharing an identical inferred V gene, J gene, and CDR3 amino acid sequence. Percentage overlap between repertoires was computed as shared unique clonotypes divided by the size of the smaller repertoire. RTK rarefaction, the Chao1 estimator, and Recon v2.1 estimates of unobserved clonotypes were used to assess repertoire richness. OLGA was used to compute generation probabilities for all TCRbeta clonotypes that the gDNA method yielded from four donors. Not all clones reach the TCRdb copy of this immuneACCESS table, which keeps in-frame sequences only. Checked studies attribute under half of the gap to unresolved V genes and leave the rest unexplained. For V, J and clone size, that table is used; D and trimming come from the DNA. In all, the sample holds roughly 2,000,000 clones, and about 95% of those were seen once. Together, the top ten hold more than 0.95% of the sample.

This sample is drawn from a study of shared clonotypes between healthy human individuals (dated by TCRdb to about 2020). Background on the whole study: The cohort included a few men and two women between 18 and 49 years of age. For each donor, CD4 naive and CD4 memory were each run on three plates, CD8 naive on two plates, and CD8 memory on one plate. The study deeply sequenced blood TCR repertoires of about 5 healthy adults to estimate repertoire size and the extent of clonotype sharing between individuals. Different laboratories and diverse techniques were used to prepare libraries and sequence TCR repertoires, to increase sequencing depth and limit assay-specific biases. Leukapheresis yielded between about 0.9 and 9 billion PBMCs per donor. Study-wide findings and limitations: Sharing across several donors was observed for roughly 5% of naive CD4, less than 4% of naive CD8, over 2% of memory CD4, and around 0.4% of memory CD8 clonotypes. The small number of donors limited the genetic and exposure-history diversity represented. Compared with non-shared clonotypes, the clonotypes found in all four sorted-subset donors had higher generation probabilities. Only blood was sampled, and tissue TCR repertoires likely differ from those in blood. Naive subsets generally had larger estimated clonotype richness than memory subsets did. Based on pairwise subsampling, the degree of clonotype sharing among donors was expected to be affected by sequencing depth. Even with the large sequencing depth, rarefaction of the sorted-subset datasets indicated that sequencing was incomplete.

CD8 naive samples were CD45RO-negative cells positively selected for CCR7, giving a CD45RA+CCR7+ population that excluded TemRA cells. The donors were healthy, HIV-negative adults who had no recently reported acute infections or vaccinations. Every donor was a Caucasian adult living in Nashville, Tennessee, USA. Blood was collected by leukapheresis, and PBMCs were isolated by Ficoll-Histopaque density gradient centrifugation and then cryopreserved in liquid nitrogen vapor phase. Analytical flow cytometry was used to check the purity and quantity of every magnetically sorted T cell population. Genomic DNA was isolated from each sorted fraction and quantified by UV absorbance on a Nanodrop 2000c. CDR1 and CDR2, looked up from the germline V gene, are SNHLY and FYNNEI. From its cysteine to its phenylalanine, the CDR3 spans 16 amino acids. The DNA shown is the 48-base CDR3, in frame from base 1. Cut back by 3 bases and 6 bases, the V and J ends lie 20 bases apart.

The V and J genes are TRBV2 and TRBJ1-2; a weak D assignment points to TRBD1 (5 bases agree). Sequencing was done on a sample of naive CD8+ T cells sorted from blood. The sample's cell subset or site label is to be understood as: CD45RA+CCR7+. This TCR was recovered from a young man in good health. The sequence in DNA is TGTGCCAGCAGTGACCTGATAGAGGGGATCGAGCATGGCTACACCTTC. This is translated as CASSDLIEGIEHGYTF.